This T cell receptor beta chain emerged from a study of tumor and adjacent non-tumor tissue in lung cancer. At the level of the study: Stage I to III disease affected about nine men and a handful of women aged about 30 to 76. About 4.17 million productive TCRbeta reads were obtained per sample on average. Points from the study as a whole: Tumor TCR diversity, when higher, was linked to shorter survival. Tumor repertoires had a smaller top 100 clone share than normal lung.

No cell sorting was done before RNA was extracted from the tissue. The table lists this clonotype with a count of one. Its antigen is still unknown. Deletions cut 10 bases from V and 18 bases from J, with 22 bases between. The CDR3 contains 12 residues. The library came from three nested PCR rounds adapted from ARM-PCR protocols. Using its own MiXCR run on the multiplex PCR reads, TCRdb lists one record per CDR3 protein. Among about 93,000 distinct CDR3 sequences listed, less than 75% were seen once. This clonotype originated in a man aged 55 to 70 with non-small cell lung cancer. V gene TRBV12-3 or TRBV12-4 combines with J gene TRBJ1-6, with D uncertain. Specimen: lung tumor tissue. The CDR3 loop reads CANSPPRSSHHF. The CDR3 region has the DNA TGTGCCAACAGCCCGCCGAGGTCATCCCACCACTTT.